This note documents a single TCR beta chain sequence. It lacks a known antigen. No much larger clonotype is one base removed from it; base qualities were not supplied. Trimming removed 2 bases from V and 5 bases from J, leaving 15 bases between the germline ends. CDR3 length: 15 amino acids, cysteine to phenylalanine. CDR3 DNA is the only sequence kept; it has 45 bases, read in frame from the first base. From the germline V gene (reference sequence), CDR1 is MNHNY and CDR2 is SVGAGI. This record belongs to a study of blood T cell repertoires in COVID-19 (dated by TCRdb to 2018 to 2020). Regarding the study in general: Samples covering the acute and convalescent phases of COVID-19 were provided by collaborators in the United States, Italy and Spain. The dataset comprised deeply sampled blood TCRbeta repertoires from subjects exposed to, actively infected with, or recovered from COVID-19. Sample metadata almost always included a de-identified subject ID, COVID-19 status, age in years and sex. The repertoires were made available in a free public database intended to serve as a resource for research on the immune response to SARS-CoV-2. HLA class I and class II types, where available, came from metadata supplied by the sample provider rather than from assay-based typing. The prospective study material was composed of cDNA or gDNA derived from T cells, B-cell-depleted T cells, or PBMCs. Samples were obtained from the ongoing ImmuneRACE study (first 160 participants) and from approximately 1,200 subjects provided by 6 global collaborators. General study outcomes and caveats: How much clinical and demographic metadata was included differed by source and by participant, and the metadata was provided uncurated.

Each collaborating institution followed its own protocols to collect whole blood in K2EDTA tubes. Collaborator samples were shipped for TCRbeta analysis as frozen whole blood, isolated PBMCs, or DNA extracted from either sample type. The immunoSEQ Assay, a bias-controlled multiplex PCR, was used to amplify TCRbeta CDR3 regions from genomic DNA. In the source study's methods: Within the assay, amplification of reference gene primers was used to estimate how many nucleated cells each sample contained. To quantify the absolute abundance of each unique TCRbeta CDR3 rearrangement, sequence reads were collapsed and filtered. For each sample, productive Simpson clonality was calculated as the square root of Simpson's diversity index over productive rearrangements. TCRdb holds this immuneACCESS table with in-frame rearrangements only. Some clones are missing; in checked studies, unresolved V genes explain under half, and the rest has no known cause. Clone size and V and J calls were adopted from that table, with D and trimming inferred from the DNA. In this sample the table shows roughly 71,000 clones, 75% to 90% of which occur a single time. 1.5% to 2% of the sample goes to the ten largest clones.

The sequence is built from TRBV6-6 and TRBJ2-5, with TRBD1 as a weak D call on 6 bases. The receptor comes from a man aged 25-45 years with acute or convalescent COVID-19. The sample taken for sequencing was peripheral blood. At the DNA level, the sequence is TGTGCCAGCAGTTACCAGGGGCAATCACATGAGACCCAGTACTTC. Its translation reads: CASSYQGQSHETQYF.